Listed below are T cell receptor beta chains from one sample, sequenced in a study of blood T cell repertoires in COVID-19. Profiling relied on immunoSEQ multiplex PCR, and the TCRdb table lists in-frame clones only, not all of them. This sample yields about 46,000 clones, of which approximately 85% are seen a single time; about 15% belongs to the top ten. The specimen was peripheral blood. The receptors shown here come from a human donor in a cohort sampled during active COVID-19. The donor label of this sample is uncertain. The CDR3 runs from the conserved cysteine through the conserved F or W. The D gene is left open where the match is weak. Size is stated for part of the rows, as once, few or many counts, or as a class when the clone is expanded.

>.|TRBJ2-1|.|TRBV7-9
TGTGCCAGCAGCGCGTCCGGGGGAGCCTACAATGAGCAGTTCTTC
CASSASGGAYNEQFF
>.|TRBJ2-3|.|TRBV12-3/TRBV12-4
TGTGCCAGCAGTTTTTTGGGCGCCCAAATGTATTTT
CASSFLGAQMYF
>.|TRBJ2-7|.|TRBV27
TGTGCCAGCAGTTTAGGGCGGGCCTACGAGCAGTACTTC
CASSLGRAYEQYF
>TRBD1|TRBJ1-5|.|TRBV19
TGTGCCAGTAGTCCCTGGACAGGGGGCGGTGGCAATCAGCCCCAGCATTTT
CASSPWTGGGGNQPQHF
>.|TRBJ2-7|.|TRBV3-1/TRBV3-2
TGTGCCAGCAGCCAAATTGAGTACGAGCAGTACTTC
CASSQIEYEQYF
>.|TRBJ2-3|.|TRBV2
TGTGCCAGCAACGAGATTAGCACAGATACGCAGTATTTT
CASNEISTDTQYF
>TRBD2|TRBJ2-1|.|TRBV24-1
TGTGCCACCAGTGACAATAGCGGGGGGCTATACAATGAGCAGTTCTTC
CATSDNSGGLYNEQFF
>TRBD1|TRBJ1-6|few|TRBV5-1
TGCGCCAGCACCTTGGATACCCGACAGGGGGCGAATTCACCCCTCCACTTT
CASTLDTRQGANSPLHF
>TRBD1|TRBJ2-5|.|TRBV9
TGTGCCAGCAGCGCCCGGACAGGGGATTTCCAAGAGACCCAGTACTTC
CASSARTGDFQETQYF
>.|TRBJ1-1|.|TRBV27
TGTGCCAGCAGTCTATACAGGAACACTGAAGCTTTCTTT
CASSLYRNTEAFF
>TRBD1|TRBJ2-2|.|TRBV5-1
TGCGCCAGCAGACCCGACAGGGCGAACGGGGAGCTGTTTTTT
CASRPDRANGELFF
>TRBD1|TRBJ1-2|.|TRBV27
TGTGCCAGTAAGGACAGGCCAGGCTATGGCTACACCTTC
CASKDRPGYGYTF
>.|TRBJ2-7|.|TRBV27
TGTGCCAGCAGTCAACAGGGGGAGGGGGAGCAGTACTTC
CASSQQGEGEQYF
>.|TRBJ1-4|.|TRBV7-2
TGTGCCAGCAGCCCTGGACAGTCTTTTAATGAAAAACTGTTTTTT
CASSPGQSFNEKLFF
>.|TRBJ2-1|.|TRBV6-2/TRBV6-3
TGTGCCAGCAGCGAGGGCGGTGCTGAGCAGTTCTTC
CASSEGGAEQFF
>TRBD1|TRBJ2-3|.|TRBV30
TGTGCCTTTGTTACAGGGGCGGATACGCAGTATTTT
CAFVTGADTQYF
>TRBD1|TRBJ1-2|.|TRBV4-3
TGCGCCAGCAGCCAAGATGGGACAGGGGTAGAAGGCTACACCTTC
CASSQDGTGVEGYTF
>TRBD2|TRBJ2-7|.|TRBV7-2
TGTGCCAGCAGCTTAACTAGCGGGGGCGTCGACGAGCAGTACTTC
CASSLTSGGVDEQYF
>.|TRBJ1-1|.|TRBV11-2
TGTGCCAGCAGCCTTAGCGGGAGCACTGAAGCTTTCTTT
CASSLSGSTEAFF
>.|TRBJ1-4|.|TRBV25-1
TGTGCCAGCAGTGAAGGCCGGCAGGGAATTGAAAAACTGTTTTTT
CASSEGRQGIEKLFF
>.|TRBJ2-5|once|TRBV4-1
TGCGCCAGCAGCCACAACGGGGGGCCGCAGGGGGAGACCCAGTACTTC
CASSHNGGPQGETQYF
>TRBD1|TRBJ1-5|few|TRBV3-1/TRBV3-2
TGTGCCAGCAGCCAAGCCGGGACAGGGGGGGCCTATAGCAATCAGCCCCAGCATTTT
CASSQAGTGGAYSNQPQHF
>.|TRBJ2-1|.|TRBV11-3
TGTGCCAGCAGCGGCAGGGGCAGCCCTCACAATGAGCAGTTCTTC
CASSGRGSPHNEQFF
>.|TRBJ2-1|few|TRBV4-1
TGCGCCAGCAGCCAAGAAAAGCCCGGGGATGAGCAGTTCTTC
CASSQEKPGDEQFF
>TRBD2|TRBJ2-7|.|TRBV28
TGTGCCAGCAGCTCTAGCGGTATCTCCTACGAGCAGTACTTC
CASSSSGISYEQYF
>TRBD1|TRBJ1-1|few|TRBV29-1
TGCAGCGTTAACAGGGGGAACACTGAAGCTTTCTTT
CSVNRGNTEAFF
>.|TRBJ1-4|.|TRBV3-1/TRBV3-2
TGTGCCAGCAGCAGAAGAGGGATGCGCAATGAAAAACTGTTTTTT
CASSRRGMRNEKLFF
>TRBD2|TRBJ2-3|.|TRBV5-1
TGCGCCAGCACTACTGGGGCTAGCGGGGGGACAGATACGCAGTATTTT
CASTTGASGGTDTQYF
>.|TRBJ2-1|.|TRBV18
TGTGCCAGCTCACCTAGGACTCTTTCTTACAATGAGCAGTTCTTC
CASSPRTLSYNEQFF
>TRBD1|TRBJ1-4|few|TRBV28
TGTGCCAGCAGTCGGACAGGGGTCAATGAAAAACTGTTTTTT
CASSRTGVNEKLFF
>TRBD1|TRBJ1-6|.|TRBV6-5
TGTGCCAGCAGTCTTAGGACAGGGAATTCACCCCTCCACTTT
CASSLRTGNSPLHF
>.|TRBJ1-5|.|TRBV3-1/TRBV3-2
TGTGCCAGCAGCCAAGAACGGGGTCGGGGCAATCAGCCCCAGCATTTT
CASSQERGRGNQPQHF
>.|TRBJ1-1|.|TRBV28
TGTGCCAGCAGTTTAACAGGGAACACTGAAGCTTTCTTT
CASSLTGNTEAFF
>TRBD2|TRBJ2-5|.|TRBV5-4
TGTGCCAGCAGCCCCGGGGGGGTCCAAGAGACCCAGTACTTC
CASSPGGVQETQYF